Following are 13 T cell receptor beta chains from one sample sequenced in a study of regulatory T cells in long-lasting Graves disease. Time point denoted: newly diagnosed GD, antithyroid drugs for less than 3 months. From PBMCs, RNA was extracted and then used to make the TCR library. iRepertoire HTBI primers and Arm-PCR of CDR3 regions built TCR beta libraries. Each CDR3 protein gets one entry after TCRdb re-called the multiplex PCR reads with MiXCR. The data show roughly 410,000 distinct CDR3 sequences, 14% to 15% seen once. These data also formed part of another study, on T cells in Graves' hyperthyroidism and ophthalmopathy.

The sample consisted of peripheral blood mononuclear cells (PBMCs), taken at new diagnosis, from a patient treated with antithyroid drugs. These receptors were taken from a woman aged 40 to 49 with Graves disease.

Comments on this clonotype: This may be a read error: a much more frequent sequence differs by one nucleotide. The rearrangement joins TRBV12-3 or TRBV12-4 to TRBJ2-3; either TRBD1 or TRBD2 may fit D (5 bases each). This CDR3 comprises 15 residues. The CDR3 DNA reads TGTGCCAGCACCTCAACGGGGCACCTCACAGATACGCAGTTTTTT. Encoded protein: CASTSTGHLTDTQFF.

This clonotype was recorded at least ten times. The V gene is TRBV13, the J gene TRBJ2-1; tentative D call: TRBD1 (5 bases). CDR3 length: 13 amino acids. In germline, CDR1 is PRHDT, CDR2 FYEKMQ (reference sequence). V was trimmed by 1 base and J by 15 bases, leaving 16 bases between them. CDR3 coding DNA: TGTGCCAGCAGCTTAGACAGGCACCCTACTCGGTTCTTC. It translates to CASSLDRHPTRFF.

This clonotype was counted at least ten times. This chain uses TRBV2 with TRBJ2-1; 7 bases line up with TRBD1. J gave up 10 bases and V 2 bases, and 14 bases lay outside the gene matches. This CDR3 is 16 amino acids long. Per germline, CDR1 SNHLY and CDR2 FYNNEI. The CDR3 coding sequence is TGTGCCAGCAGTGAAAGAGGACAGGTTAGGGCATTCGAGCAGTTCTTC. It encodes CASSERGQVRAFEQFF.

This clonotype was picked up many times. V and J are TRBV11-3 and TRBJ2-7; 14 bases match TRBD2. Trimming took 5 bases from V and 7 from J; bases not matched to a gene: 10. This CDR3 contains 16 residues. Germline V CDR1 and CDR2: SGHNT, YENEEA. CDR3 in DNA: TGTGCCAGCAGCAGACGTGGGACTAGCGGGAGTGGGGAGCAGTACTTC. Residues: CASSRRGTSGSGEQYF.

This clonotype was recorded a few times. The rearrangement uses TRBV5-1 and TRBJ2-7, with 8 bases matching TRBD1. With 3 bases clipped from V and 2 bases from J, the junction kept 4 bases outside the gene matches. The CDR3 covers 14 residues. CDR1 is SGHRS, CDR2 YFSETQ, per germline. CDR3 in DNA: TGCGCCAGCAGCTGGCCGGACAGGGCCTACGAGCAGTACTTC. Its protein is CASSWPDRAYEQYF.

The genes are TRBV3-1 and TRBJ1-6, with D possibly being TRBD1 (5 bases). CDR3 length: 15 residues. Trimming took 4 bases from V and 6 from J, leaving 13 bases between them. Germline CDR1 LGHDT, CDR2 YNNKEL (reference sequence). CDR3 in DNA: TGTGCCAGCAGCCTAGGGGCAGGGACTAATTCACCCCTCCACTTT. Translating gives CASSLGAGTNSPLHF.

At least ten counts were recorded for this clonotype. The chain combines TRBV30 with TRBJ2-7; 11 nucleotides match TRBD2. The germline CDR1 and CDR2 sequences are GTSNPN and SVGIG (reference sequence). The CDR3 contains 13 residues. V was pared by 1 base and J by 5 bases, with 1 base of the junction left unmatched. The CDR3 loop reads CAWSATSGDEQYF. CDR3 bases: TGTGCCTGGAGTGCGACTAGCGGGGACGAGCAGTACTTC. The whole variable domain, remainder taken from reference TRBV30 and TRBJ2-7, is SQTIHQWPATLVQPVGSPLSLECTVEGTSNPNLYWYRQAAGRGLQLLFYSVGIGQISSEVPQNLSASRPQDRQFILSSKKLLLSDSGFYLCAWSATSGDEQYFGPGTRLTVT.

This clonotype appeared many times. The rearrangement uses TRBV10-3 and TRBJ1-2; 7 nucleotides align to TRBD1. This CDR3 has 12 amino acids. Germline V lookup: CDR1 ENHRY, CDR2 SYGVKD. The V gene end was trimmed by 5 bases and the J gene end by 8 bases; junction bases not matched to a gene: 5. The chain's CDR3 is CAISNDREGYTF. The CDR3 bases are TGTGCCATCAGTAACGACAGGGAGGGCTACACCTTC.

This clonotype was detected ten times or more. The rearrangement links TRBV6-2 or TRBV6-3 to TRBJ2-5; D is ambiguous. V was cut by 5 bases and J by 5 bases, with 9 bases left in between. Germline CDR1 is MNHEY and CDR2 is SVGEGT. The CDR3 spans 12 residues. The CDR3 coding sequence is TGTGCCAGCAGTGAATCGAGGGAGACCCAGTACTTC. Translation gives CASSESRETQYF.

This clonotype was observed many times. V usage is TRBV28 and J usage is TRBJ1-1; possible D gene TRBD1, 5 bases. V lost 5 bases to trimming and J lost 1 base, with 17 bases between them. CDR1 MDHEN and CDR2 SYDVKM come from the germline V gene. This CDR3 comprises 16 residues. In DNA form, the CDR3 reads TGTGCCAGCAGTCCCCCAAACGGACAACCGAACACTGAAGCTTTCTTT. Protein: CASSPPNGQPNTEAFF.

This clonotype was recorded at least ten times. This rearrangement joins TRBV11-1 to TRBJ2-1, with 8 bases aligning to TRBD1. Germline trimming cut 5 bases from V and 1 base from J; bases unmatched to any gene: 4. This CDR3 is 15 amino acids long. Per germline, CDR1 SGHAT and CDR2 FQDESV (reference sequence). Written as DNA, the CDR3 is TGTGCCAGCAGCACGGACAGGGCGTCCTACAATGAGCAGTTCTTC. It is translated as CASSTDRASYNEQFF.

The sample holds many counts of this clonotype. This chain joins TRBV12-3 or TRBV12-4 and TRBJ2-5; D is undetermined. CDR3 size: 13 residues. V dropped 3 bases and J dropped 2 bases, with 7 bases sitting between them. The CDR3, as DNA: TGTGCCAGCAGTTTGTGGGGACAAGAGACCCAGTACTTC. Protein: CASSLWGQETQYF.

This clonotype appeared many times. The CDR3 bases are TGTGCCAGCGGGCGGGGCGAAGAGACCCAGTACTTC. Protein sequence: CASGRGEETQYF. The chain couples TRBV13 to TRBJ2-5, with D maybe TRBD2 (6 bases). CDR3 length equals 12 residues. Germline values: CDR1 PRHDT, CDR2 FYEKMQ (reference sequence). Trimming took 8 bases from V and 3 from J, leaving 10 bases between them.